These 24 T cell receptor beta chains came from one sample sequenced in a study of blood T cell repertoires in COVID-19. The table came from immunoSEQ multiplex PCR; TCRdb's copy has only in-frame clones and leaves some out. The sample has around 200,000 clones, roughly 80% seen once; the top ten hold less than 11%. Material for sequencing was peripheral blood. The receptors stem from an elderly woman with acute or convalescent COVID-19.

The J gene is TRBJ2-5, the V gene TRBV14; TRBD1 matches at 10 bases. The CDR3 has 17 amino acids. J lost 3 bases, V lost 5 bases, and 12 bases had no gene match. Germline V gene lookup returns CDR1 SGHDN and CDR2 FVKESK. Here the CDR3 reads CASSSRQGAPEKETQYF. CDR3 nucleotides: TGTGCCAGCAGCTCGCGACAGGGGGCTCCGGAGAAAGAGACCCAGTACTTC.

The gene calls are TRBV19 and TRBJ2-3; TRBD1 is a possible D gene (6 bases). Germline values: CDR1 LNHDA, CDR2 SQIVND (reference sequence). This CDR3 region has 16 residues. Trimming shortened V by 4 bases and J by 0 bases, and 14 bases separated the two germline ends. The CDR3 protein is CASSSGYRGSTDTQYF. CDR3 sequence (DNA): TGTGCCAGTAGTAGTGGTTATAGGGGGAGCACAGATACGCAGTATTTT.

V is TRBV5-5 and J is TRBJ2-5, with 9 bases fitting TRBD1. The germline V gene has CDR1 SGHKS and CDR2 YYEKEE (reference sequence). J lost 5 bases, V lost 4 bases, and 9 bases had no gene match. CDR3 length: 15 residues. CDR3 nucleotides: TGTGCCAGCAGCGTTACAGGGGGCGCGAGGGAGACCCAGTACTTC. Its translation: CASSVTGGARETQYF. The full variable domain, completed using reference TRBV5-5 and TRBJ2-5, is DAGVTQSPTHLIKTRGQQVTLRCSPISGHKSVSWYQQVLGQGPQFIFQYYEKEERGRGNFPDRFSARQFPNYSSELNVNALLLGDSALYLCASSVTGGARETQYFGPGTRLLVL.

The J gene is TRBJ1-1, the V gene TRBV7-8; unclear D gene. This CDR3 contains 13 residues. Germline CDR1 SGHVS, CDR2 FQNEAQ. V was clipped by 1 base and J by 4 bases, with 7 bases between them. The CDR3 region has the DNA TGTGCCAGCAGCTTAGGGTCGGTCACTGAAGCTTTCTTT. Its translation: CASSLGSVTEAFF.

V and J are TRBV11-3 and TRBJ1-3, with TRBD1 identical over 9 bases. CDR1 is SGHNT, CDR2 YENEEA, per germline. V dropped 0 bases and J dropped 4; count of bases not matched to a gene: 7. There are 17 residues in the CDR3. The CDR3 DNA follows: TGTGCCAGCAGCTTAGATTGGACGGGACAGGGAGGAAACACCATATATTTT. This gives the protein CASSLDWTGQGGNTIYF.

This clone was observed a few times. The chain employs TRBV7-6 and TRBJ1-3; 7 bases agree with TRBD1. Losses at the gene ends were 1 base for V and 2 bases for J; bases not matched to a gene: 5. This CDR3 comprises 16 residues. Germline assignment: CDR1 SGHVS and CDR2 FNYEAQ. The chain's CDR3 is CASSLGQGGAGNTIYF. In DNA form, the CDR3 reads TGTGCCAGCAGCTTAGGACAGGGAGGTGCTGGAAACACCATATATTTT.

This chain joins TRBV6-5 and TRBJ2-5; 8 positions match TRBD2. Germline CDR1 MNHEY, CDR2 SVGAGI. The CDR3 consists of 15 residues. J gave up 1 base and V 7 bases, and 8 bases lay outside the gene matches. The CDR3 nucleotides are TGTGCCAGCACCTTCAGTAGCGGGGCCCAAGAGACCCAGTACTTC. It yields the protein CASTFSSGAQETQYF.

The chain has TRBV7-9 and TRBJ1-4, with TRBD1 matching 9 bases. Germline V gives CDR1 SEHNR, CDR2 FQNEAQ (reference sequence). Trimming took 4 bases from V and 7 from J; bases not matched to a gene: 10. The CDR3 length is 16 residues. The CDR3 DNA follows: TGTGCCAGCAGCTCCCCACTACAGGGGGCTGGTGAAAAACTGTTTTTT. It encodes CASSSPLQGAGEKLFF.

This chain uses TRBV7-9 with TRBJ1-4; no reliable D call. Germline CDR1 SEHNR, CDR2 FQNEAQ (reference sequence). V dropped 0 bases and J dropped 3 bases, with 11 bases sitting between them. CDR3 length equals 16 residues. This chain's CDR3 is CASSLAGGSSNEKLFF. In DNA, the CDR3 is TGTGCCAGCAGCTTAGCGGGCGGGTCTTCTAATGAAAAACTGTTTTTT.

V usage is TRBV7-9 and J usage is TRBJ1-2, with a weak D call TRBD1 (5 bases). CDR3 length: 13 amino acids. CDR1 is SEHNR and CDR2 is FQNEAQ in the germline V gene (reference sequence). Trimming left V 5 bases short and J 4 bases short, with 11 bases between. CDR3 loop: CASSVLGGYGYTF. The CDR3 region has the DNA TGTGCCAGCAGCGTCCTGGGGGGCTATGGCTACACCTTC. Filled out from reference TRBV7-9 and TRBJ1-2, the complete variable domain reads DTGVSQNPRHKITKRGQNVTFRCDPISEHNRLYWYRQTLGQGPEFLTYFQNEAQLEKSRLLSDRFSAERPKGSFSTLEIQRTEQGDSAMYLCASSVLGGYGYTFGSGTRLTVV.

A single count supports this clone. This chain joins TRBV5-1 and TRBJ1-6, with a possible D match to TRBD1 (5 bases). Between the trimmed V and J ends, which lost 0 bases and 6 bases, there was a span of 10 bases. This CDR3 is built from 15 residues. Germline V gene data show CDR1 as SGHRS and CDR2 as YFSETQ. CDR3 in DNA: TGCGCCAGCAGCTTGGCGGAGGGGACTAATTCACCCCTCCACTTT. This gives the protein CASSLAEGTNSPLHF.

J is TRBJ2-7 and V is TRBV19; TRBD1 agrees at 9 bases. V gave up 4 bases and J gave up 6 bases; unmatched junction bases: 13. The CDR3 runs to 16 residues. The V gene's germline CDR1 is LNHDA and CDR2 SQIVND (reference sequence). The DNA for the CDR3 is TGTGCCAGTAGTACATTATCCTCCGGGACAGGGATCGAGCAGTACTTC. Translating gives CASSTLSSGTGIEQYF.

This rearrangement joins TRBV27 to TRBJ2-6, with 8 bases identical to TRBD1. V was pared by 7 bases and J by 0 bases, with 5 bases of the junction left unmatched. Germline V lookup: CDR1 MNHEY, CDR2 SMNVEV (reference sequence). This CDR3 comprises 16 residues. CDR3 amino acids: CASKDRDTSGANVLTF. CDR3 coding DNA: TGTGCCAGCAAGGACAGGGATACCTCTGGGGCCAACGTCCTGACTTTC. Variable domain in full (rest from reference TRBV27 and TRBJ2-6): EAQVTQNPRYLITVTGKKLTVTCSQNMNHEYMSWYRQDPGLGLRQIYYSMNVEVTDKGDVPEGYKVSRKEKRNFPLILESPSPNQTSLYFCASKDRDTSGANVLTFGAGSRLTVL.

This clone has only a few counts. V and J are TRBV19 and TRBJ2-7, with D possibly being TRBD2 (5 bases). This CDR3 is built from 15 residues. Trimming left V 5 bases short and J 6 bases short, with 20 bases between. CDR1 and CDR2 from the germline V gene are LNHDA and SQIVND (reference sequence). DNA for the CDR3: TGTGCCAGTAGTCCGACTACCCGTCGGATAGTCGAGCAGTACTTC. This translates into CASSPTTRRIVEQYF.

The chain employs TRBV10-2 and TRBJ2-3; 10 nucleotides line up with TRBD1. The CDR3 is made up of 15 amino acids. The germline V gene has CDR1 WSHSY and CDR2 SAAADI. V gave up 8 bases and J gave up 2 bases; unmatched junction bases: 7. The CDR3 here is CASGDRGLPTDTQYF. CDR3 bases: TGCGCCAGCGGGGACAGGGGCCTACCCACAGATACGCAGTATTTT.

The V call is TRBV30, the J call TRBJ1-2, with D tentatively TRBD1 (5 bases). Germline V gives CDR1 GTSNPN, CDR2 SVGIG (reference sequence). The CDR3 is 12 residues long. V was clipped by 3 bases and J by 8 bases, with 13 bases between them. CDR3 protein: CAWRVGRGGYTF. The CDR3 coding sequence is TGTGCCTGGAGGGTCGGGAGGGGCGGCTACACCTTC.

The chain has TRBV7-8 and TRBJ1-6; D possibly corresponds to TRBD1 (6 bases). The V and J ends lost 0 bases and 9 bases respectively, with 21 bases between them. The CDR3 length is 18 residues. Germline V gene data show CDR1 as SGHVS and CDR2 as FQNEAQ. Here the CDR3 DNA reads TGTGCCAGCAGCTTAGCTAGAGGGCAGACAGGTTACGGTTCACCCCTCCACTTT. Its translation: CASSLARGQTGYGSPLHF.

This clone has just a few counts. Other DNA sequences within the sample encode an identical CDR3. The chain employs TRBV5-1 and TRBJ2-7, with 8 bases that match TRBD1. Trimming took 1 base from V and 3 from J; bases not matched to a gene: 6. The CDR3 totals 15 residues. Germline V gives CDR1 SGHRS, CDR2 YFSETQ. The CDR3 sequence is CASSLHRGELYEQYF. DNA of the CDR3: TGCGCCAGCAGCTTGCACAGGGGGGAACTCTACGAGCAGTACTTC.

V is TRBV10-3 and J is TRBJ2-2, with D possibly TRBD2 on 5 matching bases. Germline CDR1 reads ENHRY; CDR2 reads SYGVKD. V was pared by 6 bases and J by 0 bases, with 8 bases between. The CDR3 runs to 14 residues. The CDR3 DNA is TGTGCCATCAGGGACTCGTCGAACACCGGGGAGCTGTTTTTT. Translation: CAIRDSSNTGELFF.

The chain is built from TRBV12-3 or TRBV12-4 and TRBJ1-1; D is possibly TRBD1 (6 bases). Trimming left V 6 bases short and J 7 bases short, with 15 bases between. This CDR3 has 13 residues. The DNA of the CDR3 is TGTGCCAGCAGCCATCCTGACAGGAATGAAGCTTTCTTT. It yields the protein CASSHPDRNEAFF.

The chain is built from TRBV5-8 and TRBJ1-1; the D gene is possibly TRBD1 (5 bases). Trimming stripped 4 bases from V and 4 bases from J, with 14 bases between. Germline CDR1 is SGHTS and CDR2 is YDEGEE. The CDR3 contains 14 residues. The CDR3 reads CASSPRQGSTEAFF. CDR3 DNA: TGTGCCAGCAGCCCGCGGCAGGGCTCCACTGAAGCTTTCTTT.

The V gene is TRBV18, the J gene TRBJ1-3; TRBD1 agrees at 7 bases. CDR1 KGHSH and CDR2 LQKENI come from the germline V gene. This CDR3 is built from 16 residues. Losses at the gene ends were 6 bases for V and 2 bases for J; bases not matched to a gene: 10. The CDR3 nucleotides read TGTGCCAGCTCTTCGACAGGGTCGGGGCCTGGAAACACCATATATTTT. Its protein product is CASSSTGSGPGNTIYF.

This clone was observed a single time. The J gene is TRBJ1-6, the V gene TRBV6-4; D remains unclear. The CDR3 runs 13 residues. CDR1 is MRHNA and CDR2 is SNTAGT in the germline V gene. V was cut by 0 bases and J by 7 bases, with 4 bases left in between. The CDR3 loop is CASSDSRNSPLHF. The CDR3 bases are TGTGCCAGCAGTGACTCTCGGAATTCACCCCTCCACTTT.

This clone has only one observation. The chain has TRBV11-2 and TRBJ1-1, with a weak D call TRBD1 (6 bases). CDR1 and CDR2 from the germline V gene are SGHAT and FQNNGV. CDR3 length: 15 amino acids. The ends were cut back, 6 bases at V and 2 bases at J, with 16 bases in the middle. CDR3 DNA sequence: TGTGCCAGCAGGCGGGGGGGGCTGGGAAACACTGAAGCTTTCTTT. It yields the protein CASRRGGLGNTEAFF.